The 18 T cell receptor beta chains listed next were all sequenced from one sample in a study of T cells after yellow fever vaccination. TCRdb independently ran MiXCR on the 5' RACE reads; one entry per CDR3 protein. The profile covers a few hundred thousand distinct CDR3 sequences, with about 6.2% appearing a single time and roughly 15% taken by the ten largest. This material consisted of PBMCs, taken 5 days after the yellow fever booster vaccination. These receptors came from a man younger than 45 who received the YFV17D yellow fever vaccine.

The CDR3 nucleotides are TGCAGTGCTAGAGATGTGCCCGGCGGAGCGGTTGGCGAGCAGTACTTC. Protein sequence: CSARDVPGGAVGEQYF. The V gene is TRBV20-1, the J gene TRBJ2-7; possible D gene TRBD2, 5 bases. The length of the CDR3 is 16 residues. The V gene's germline CDR1 is DFQATT and CDR2 SNEGSKA (reference sequence). Trimming cost V 0 bases and J 6 bases, with 21 bases left between them.

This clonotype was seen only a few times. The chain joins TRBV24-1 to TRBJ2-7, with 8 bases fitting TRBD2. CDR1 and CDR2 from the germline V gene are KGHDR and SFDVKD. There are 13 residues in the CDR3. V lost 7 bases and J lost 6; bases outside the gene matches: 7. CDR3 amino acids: CATRSQGTSEQYF. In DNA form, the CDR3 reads TGTGCCACCAGATCTCAGGGGACTAGCGAGCAGTACTTC.

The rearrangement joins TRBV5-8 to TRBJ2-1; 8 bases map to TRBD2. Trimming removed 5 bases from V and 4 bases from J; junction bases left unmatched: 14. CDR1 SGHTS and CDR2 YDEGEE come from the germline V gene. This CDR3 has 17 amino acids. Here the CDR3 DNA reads TGTGCCAGCAGTCCCTCGGGGGGAGCGGGAGTGTACAATGAGCAGTTCTTC. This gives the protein CASSPSGGAGVYNEQFF.

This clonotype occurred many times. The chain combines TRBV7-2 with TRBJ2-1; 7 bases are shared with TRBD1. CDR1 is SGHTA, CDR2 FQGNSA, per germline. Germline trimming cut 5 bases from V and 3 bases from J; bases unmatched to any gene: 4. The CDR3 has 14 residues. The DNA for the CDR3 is TGTGCCAGCAGCGGACAGGAGAACTACAATGAGCAGTTCTTC. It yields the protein CASSGQENYNEQFF. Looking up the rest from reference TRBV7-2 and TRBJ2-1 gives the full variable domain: GAGVSQSPSNKVTEKGKDVELRCDPISGHTALYWYRQSLGQGLEFLIYFQGNSAPDKSGLPSDRFSAERTGGSVSTLTIQRTQQEDSAVYLCASSGQENYNEQFFGPGTRLTVL.

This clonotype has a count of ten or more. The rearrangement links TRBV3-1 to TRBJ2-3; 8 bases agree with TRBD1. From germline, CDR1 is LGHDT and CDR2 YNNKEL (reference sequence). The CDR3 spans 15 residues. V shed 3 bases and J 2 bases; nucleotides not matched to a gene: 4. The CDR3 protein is CASSQQGADTDTQYF. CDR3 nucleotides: TGTGCCAGCAGCCAGCAGGGGGCGGACACAGATACGCAGTATTTT.

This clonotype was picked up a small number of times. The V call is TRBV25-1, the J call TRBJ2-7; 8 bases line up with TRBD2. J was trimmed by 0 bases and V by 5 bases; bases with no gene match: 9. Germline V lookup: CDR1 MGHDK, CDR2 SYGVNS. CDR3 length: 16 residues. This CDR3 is CASSQLAVNTSYEQYF. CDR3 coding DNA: TGTGCCAGCAGTCAACTAGCGGTAAATACCTCCTACGAGCAGTACTTC.

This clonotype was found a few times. DNA for the CDR3: TGTGCCATCAGTGAAGGCGGGAGGGGTTACAATGAGCAGTTCTTC. Protein: CAISEGGRGYNEQFF. The rearrangement uses TRBV10-3 and TRBJ2-1, with 9 bases matching TRBD2. Losses at the gene ends were 3 bases for V and 4 bases for J; bases not matched to a gene: 4. Germline CDR1 is ENHRY and CDR2 is SYGVKD. This CDR3 spans 15 amino acids.

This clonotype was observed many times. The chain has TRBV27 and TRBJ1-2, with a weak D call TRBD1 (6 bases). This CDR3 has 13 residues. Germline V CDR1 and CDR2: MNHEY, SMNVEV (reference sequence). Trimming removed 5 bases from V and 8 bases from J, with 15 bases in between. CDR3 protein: CASSPGQLGGYTF. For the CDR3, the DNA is TGTGCCAGCAGTCCCGGACAGTTGGGGGGCTACACCTTC.

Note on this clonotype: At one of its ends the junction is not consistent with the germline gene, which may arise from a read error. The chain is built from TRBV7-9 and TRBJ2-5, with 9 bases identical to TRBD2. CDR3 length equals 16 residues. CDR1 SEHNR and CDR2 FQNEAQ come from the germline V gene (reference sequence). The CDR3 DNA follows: TGTGCCAGCAACTTAGCGGGAGAACGGGTCCAAGAGACCCAGTACTTC. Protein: CASNLAGERVQETQYF. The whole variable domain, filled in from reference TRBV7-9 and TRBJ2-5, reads DTGVSQNPRHKITKRGQNVTFRCDPISEHNRLYWYRQTLGQGPEFLTYFQNEAQLEKSRLLSDRFSAERPKGSFSTLEIQRTEQGDSAMYLCASNLAGERVQETQYFGPGTRLLVL.

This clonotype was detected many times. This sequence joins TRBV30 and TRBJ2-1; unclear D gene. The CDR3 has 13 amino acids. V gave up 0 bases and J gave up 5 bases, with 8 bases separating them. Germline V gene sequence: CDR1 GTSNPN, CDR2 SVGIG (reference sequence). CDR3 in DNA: TGTGCCTGGAGTGTAGGTGGGAACAATGAGCAGTTCTTC. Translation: CAWSVGGNNEQFF.

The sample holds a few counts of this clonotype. The chain's CDR3 is CASSLGGGNTDTQYF. The CDR3 nucleotides are TGTGCCAGCAGCTTAGGGGGCGGAAACACAGATACGCAGTATTTT. V and J are TRBV7-2 and TRBJ2-3, with D possibly TRBD1 on 5 matching bases. CDR1 SGHTA and CDR2 FQGNSA come from the germline V gene. Trimming took 1 base from V and 2 from J, leaving 10 bases between them. The CDR3 totals 15 residues.

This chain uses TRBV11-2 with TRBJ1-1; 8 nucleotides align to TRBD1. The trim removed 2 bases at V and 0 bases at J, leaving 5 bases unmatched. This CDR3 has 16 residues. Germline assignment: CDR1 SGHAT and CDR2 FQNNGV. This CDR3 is CASSLSPDRVNTEAFF. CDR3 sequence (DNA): TGTGCCAGCAGCTTATCCCCGGACAGGGTGAACACTGAAGCTTTCTTT.

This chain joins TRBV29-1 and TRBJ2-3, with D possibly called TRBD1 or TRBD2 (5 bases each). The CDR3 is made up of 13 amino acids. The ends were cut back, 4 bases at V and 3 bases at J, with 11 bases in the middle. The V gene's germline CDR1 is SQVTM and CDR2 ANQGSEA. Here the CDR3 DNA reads TGCAGCGTTGGGGGGACGGGTACAGATACGCAGTATTTT. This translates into CSVGGTGTDTQYF.

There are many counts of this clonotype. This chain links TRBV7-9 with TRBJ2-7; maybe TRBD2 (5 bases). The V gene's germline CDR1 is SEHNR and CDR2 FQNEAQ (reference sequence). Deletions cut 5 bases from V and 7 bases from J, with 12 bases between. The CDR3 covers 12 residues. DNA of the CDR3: TGTGCCAGCAGCCTAAATCCGGGAGAGCAGTACTTC. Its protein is CASSLNPGEQYF.

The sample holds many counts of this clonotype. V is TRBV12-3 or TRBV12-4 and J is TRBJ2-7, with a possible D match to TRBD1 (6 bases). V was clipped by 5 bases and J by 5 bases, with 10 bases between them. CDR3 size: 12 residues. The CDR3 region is CASSLRGHEQYF. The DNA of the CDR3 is TGTGCCAGCAGTCTCAGGGGTCACGAGCAGTACTTC.

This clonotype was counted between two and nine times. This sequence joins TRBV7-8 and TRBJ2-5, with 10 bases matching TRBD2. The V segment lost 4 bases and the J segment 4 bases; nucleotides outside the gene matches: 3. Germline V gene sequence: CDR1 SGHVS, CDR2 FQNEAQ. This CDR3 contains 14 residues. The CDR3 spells CASSSLAGVETQYF. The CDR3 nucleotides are TGTGCCAGCAGCTCCCTAGCGGGAGTAGAGACCCAGTACTTC.

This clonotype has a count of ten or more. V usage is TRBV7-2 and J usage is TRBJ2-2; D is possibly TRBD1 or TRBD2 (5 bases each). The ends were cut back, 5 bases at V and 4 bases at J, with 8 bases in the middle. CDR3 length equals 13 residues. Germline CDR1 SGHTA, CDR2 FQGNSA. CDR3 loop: CASSGTLTGELFF. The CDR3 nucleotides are TGTGCCAGCAGCGGGACCCTCACCGGGGAGCTGTTTTTT.

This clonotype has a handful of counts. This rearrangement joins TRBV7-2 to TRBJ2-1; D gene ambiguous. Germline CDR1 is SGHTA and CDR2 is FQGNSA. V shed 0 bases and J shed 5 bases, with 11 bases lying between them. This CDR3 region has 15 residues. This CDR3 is CASSLANLAHNEQFF. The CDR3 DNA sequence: TGTGCCAGCAGCTTAGCTAACCTGGCTCACAATGAGCAGTTCTTC.